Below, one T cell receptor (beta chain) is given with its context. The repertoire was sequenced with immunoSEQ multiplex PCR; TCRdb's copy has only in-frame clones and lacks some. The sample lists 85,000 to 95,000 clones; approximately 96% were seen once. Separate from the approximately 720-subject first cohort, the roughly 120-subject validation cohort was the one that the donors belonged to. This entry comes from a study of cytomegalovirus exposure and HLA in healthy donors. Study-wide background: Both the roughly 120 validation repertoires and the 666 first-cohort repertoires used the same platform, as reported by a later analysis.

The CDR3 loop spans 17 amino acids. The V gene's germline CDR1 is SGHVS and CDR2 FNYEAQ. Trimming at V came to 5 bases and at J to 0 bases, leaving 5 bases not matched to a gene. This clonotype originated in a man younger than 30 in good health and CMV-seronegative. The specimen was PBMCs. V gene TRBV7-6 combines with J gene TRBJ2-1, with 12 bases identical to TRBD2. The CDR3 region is CASSRLAGVNSYNEQFF. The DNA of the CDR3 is TGTGCCAGCAGCCGACTAGCGGGAGTAAACTCCTACAATGAGCAGTTCTTC.